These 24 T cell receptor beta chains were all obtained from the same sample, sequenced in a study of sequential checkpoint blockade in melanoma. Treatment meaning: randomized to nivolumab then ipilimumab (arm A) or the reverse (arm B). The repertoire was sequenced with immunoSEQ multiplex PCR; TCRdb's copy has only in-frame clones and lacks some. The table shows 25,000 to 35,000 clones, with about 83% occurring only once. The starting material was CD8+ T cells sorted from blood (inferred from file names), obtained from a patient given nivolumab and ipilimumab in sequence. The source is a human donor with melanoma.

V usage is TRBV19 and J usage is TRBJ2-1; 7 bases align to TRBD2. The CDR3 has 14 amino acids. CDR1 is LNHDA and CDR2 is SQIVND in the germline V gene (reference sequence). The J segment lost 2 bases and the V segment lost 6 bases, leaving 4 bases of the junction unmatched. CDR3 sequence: CASSHRGAYNEQFF. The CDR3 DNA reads TGTGCCAGTAGCCATCGGGGGGCCTACAATGAGCAGTTCTTC.

CDR3 residues: CASSLIGTSGGFYNEQFF. The CDR3, as DNA: TGTGCCAGCAGCTTAATTGGGACTAGCGGGGGCTTCTACAATGAGCAGTTCTTC. V and J are TRBV7-2 and TRBJ2-1; TRBD2 matches 14 bases. The CDR3 runs 18 residues. Trimming cost V 2 bases and J 3 bases; bases outside gene matches: 6. In germline, CDR1 is SGHTA, CDR2 FQGNSA.

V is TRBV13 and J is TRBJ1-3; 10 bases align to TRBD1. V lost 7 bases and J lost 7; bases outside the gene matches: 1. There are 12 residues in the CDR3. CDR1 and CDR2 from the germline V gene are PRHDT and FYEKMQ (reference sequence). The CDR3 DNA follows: TGTGCCAGCAAGGGACAGGGGAACACCATATATTTT. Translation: CASKGQGNTIYF.

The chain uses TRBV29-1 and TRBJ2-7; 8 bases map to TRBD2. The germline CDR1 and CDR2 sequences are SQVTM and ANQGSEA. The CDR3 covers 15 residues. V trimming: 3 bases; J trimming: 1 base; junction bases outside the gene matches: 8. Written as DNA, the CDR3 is TGCAGCGTTGAGTCGTTCCAGCGGGGGTCCTACGAGCAGTACTTC. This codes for CSVESFQRGSYEQYF.

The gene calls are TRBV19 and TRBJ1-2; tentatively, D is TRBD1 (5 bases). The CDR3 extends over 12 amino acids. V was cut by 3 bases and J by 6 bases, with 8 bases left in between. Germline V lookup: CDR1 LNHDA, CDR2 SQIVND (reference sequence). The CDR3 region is CASSMGLDGYTF. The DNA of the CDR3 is TGTGCCAGTAGTATGGGACTGGATGGCTACACCTTC. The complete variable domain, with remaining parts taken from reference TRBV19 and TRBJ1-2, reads DGGITQSPKYLFRKEGQNVTLSCEQNLNHDAMYWYRQDPGQGLRLIYYSQIVNDFQKGDIAEGYSVSREKKESFPLTVTSAQKNPTAFYLCASSMGLDGYTFGSGTRLTVV.

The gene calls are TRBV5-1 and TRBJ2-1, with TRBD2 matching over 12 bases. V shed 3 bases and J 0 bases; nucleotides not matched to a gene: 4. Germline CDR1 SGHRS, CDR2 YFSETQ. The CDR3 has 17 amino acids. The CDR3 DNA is TGCGCCAGCAGCTCCCCTAGCGGGGGGGACTCCTACAATGAGCAGTTCTTC. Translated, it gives CASSSPSGGDSYNEQFF. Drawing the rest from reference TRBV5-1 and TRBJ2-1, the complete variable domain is KAGVTQTPRYLIKTRGQQVTLSCSPISGHRSVSWYQQTPGQGLQFLFEYFSETQRNKGNFPGRFSGRQFSNSRSEMNVSTLELGDSALYLCASSSPSGGDSYNEQFFGPGTRLTVL.

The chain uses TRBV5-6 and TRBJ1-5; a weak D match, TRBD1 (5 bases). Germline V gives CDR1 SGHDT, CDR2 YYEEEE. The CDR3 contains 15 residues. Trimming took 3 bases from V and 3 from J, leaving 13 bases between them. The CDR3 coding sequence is TGTGCCAGCAGCTCACCCAGGGCCCTCAATCAGCCCCAGCATTTT. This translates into CASSSPRALNQPQHF.

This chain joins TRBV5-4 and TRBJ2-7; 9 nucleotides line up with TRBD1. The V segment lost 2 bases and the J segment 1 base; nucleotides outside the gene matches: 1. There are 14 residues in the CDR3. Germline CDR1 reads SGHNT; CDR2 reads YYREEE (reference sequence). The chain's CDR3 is CASSFGQGSYEQYF. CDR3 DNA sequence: TGTGCCAGCAGCTTCGGACAGGGGTCCTACGAGCAGTACTTC.

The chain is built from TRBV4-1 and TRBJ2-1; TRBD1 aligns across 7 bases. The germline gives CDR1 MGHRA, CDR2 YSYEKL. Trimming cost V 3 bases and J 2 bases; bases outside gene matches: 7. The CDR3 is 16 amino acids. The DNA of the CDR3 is TGCGCCAGCAGCCAGACTCCGGGACAGCCCTACAATGAGCAGTTCTTC. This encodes CASSQTPGQPYNEQFF.

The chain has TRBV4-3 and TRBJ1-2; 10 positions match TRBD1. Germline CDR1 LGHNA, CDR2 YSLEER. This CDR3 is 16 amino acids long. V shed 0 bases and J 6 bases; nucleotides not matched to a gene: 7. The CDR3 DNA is TGCGCCAGCAGCCAAGATCATTGGACAGGGGGTAATGGCTACACCTTC. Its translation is CASSQDHWTGGNGYTF.

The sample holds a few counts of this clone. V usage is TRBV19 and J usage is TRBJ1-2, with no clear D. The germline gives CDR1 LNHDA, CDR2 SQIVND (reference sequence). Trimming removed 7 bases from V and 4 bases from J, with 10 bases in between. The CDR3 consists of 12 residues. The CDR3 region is CASTAGSYGYTF. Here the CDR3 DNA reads TGTGCCAGTACCGCAGGTTCCTATGGCTACACCTTC.

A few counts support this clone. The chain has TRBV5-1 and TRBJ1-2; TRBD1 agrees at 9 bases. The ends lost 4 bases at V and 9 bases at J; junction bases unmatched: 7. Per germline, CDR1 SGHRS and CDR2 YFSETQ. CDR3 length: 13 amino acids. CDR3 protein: CASSLTDRGRYTF. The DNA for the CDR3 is TGCGCCAGCAGCCTAACGGACAGGGGACGCTACACCTTC.

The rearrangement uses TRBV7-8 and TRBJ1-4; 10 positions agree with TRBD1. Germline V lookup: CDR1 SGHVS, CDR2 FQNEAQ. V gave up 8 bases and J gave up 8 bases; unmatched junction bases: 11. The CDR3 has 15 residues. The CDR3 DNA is TGTGCCAGCGGCGGGACAGGGGAAGTTCAGGAAAAACTGTTTTTT. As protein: CASGGTGEVQEKLFF.

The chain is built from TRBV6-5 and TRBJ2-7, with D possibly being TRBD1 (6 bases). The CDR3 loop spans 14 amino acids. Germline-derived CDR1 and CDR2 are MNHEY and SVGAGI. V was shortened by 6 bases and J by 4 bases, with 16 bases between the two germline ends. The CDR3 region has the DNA TGTGCCAGCAGCCGACAGGCCTGGTATTACGAGCAGTACTTC. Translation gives CASSRQAWYYEQYF.

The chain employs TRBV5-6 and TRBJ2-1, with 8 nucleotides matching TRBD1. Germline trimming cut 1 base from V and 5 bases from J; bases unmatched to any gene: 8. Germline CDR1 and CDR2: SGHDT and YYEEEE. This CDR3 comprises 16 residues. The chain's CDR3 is CASSLKWDRSNNEQFF. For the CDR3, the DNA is TGTGCCAGCAGCTTGAAATGGGACAGGTCCAACAATGAGCAGTTCTTC.

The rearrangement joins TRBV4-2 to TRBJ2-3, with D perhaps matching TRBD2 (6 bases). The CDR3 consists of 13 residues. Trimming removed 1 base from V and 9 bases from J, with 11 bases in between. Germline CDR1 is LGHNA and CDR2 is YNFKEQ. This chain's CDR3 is CASSQVEGDTQYF. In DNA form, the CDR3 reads TGTGCCAGCAGCCAAGTGGAGGGAGACACGCAGTATTTT.

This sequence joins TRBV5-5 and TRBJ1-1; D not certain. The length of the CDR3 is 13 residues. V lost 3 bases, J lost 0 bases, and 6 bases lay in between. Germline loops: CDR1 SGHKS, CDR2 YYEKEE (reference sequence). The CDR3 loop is CASSWELNTEAFF. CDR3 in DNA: TGTGCCAGCAGCTGGGAGTTGAACACTGAAGCTTTCTTT.

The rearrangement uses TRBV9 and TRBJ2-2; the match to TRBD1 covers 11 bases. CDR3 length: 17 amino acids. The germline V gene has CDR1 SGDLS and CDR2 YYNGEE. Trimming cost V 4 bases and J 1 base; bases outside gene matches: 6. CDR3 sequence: CASSISGQGVNTGELFF. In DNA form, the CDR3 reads TGTGCCAGCAGCATATCGGGACAGGGGGTGAACACCGGGGAGCTGTTTTTT. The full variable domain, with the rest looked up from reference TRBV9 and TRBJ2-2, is DSGVTQTPKHLITATGQRVTLRCSPRSGDLSVYWYQQSLDQGLQFLIQYYNGEERAKGNILERFSAQQFPDLHSELNLSSLELGDSALYFCASSISGQGVNTGELFFGEGSRLTVL.

For the CDR3, the DNA is TGTGCCAGCAGCCCCGATACCGGAAAACTGTTTTTT. Translating it yields CASSPDTGKLFF. V usage is TRBV5-4 and J usage is TRBJ1-4; unclear D gene. The CDR3 length is 12 residues. Germline CDR1 is SGHNT and CDR2 is YYREEE (reference sequence). Trimming took 4 bases from V and 10 from J, leaving 11 bases between them.

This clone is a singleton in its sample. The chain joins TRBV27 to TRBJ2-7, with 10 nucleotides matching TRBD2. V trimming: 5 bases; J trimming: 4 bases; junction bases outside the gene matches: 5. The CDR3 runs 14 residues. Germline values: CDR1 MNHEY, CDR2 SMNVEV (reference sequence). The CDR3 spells CASSPSGRGYEQYF. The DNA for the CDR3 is TGTGCCAGCAGTCCCAGCGGGAGGGGGTACGAGCAGTACTTC.

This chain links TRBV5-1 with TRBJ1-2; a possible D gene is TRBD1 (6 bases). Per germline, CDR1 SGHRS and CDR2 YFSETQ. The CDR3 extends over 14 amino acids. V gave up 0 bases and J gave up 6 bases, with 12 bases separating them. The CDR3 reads CASSLERGANGYTF. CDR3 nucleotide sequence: TGCGCCAGCAGCTTGGAACGGGGGGCTAATGGCTACACCTTC.

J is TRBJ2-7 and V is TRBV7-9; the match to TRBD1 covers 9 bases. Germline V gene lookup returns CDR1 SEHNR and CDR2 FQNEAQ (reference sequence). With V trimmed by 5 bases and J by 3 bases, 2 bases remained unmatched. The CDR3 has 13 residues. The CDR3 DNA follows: TGTGCCAGCAGCCCGGGACAGGGCTACGAGCAGTACTTC. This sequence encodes CASSPGQGYEQYF.

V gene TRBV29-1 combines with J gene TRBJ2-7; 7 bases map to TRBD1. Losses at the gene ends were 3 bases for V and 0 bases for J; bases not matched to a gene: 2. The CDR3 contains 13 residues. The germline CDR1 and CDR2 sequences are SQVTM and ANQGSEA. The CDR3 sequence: CSVEGDSSYEQYF. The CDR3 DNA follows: TGCAGCGTTGAGGGGGACAGCTCCTACGAGCAGTACTTC.

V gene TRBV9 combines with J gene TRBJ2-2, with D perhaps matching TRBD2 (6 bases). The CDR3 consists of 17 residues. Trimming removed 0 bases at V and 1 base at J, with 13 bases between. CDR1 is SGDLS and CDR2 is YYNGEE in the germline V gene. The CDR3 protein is CASSVGRKGLNTGELFF. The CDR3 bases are TGTGCCAGCAGCGTAGGACGGAAGGGACTGAACACCGGGGAGCTGTTTTTT.